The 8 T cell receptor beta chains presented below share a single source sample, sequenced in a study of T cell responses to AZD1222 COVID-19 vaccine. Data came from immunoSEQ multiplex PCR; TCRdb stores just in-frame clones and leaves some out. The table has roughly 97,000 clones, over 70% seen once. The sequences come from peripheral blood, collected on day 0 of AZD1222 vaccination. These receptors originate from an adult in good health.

The CDR3 coding sequence is TGTGCCAGCAGTCGAGGGGGCGGGAATGAAAAACTGTTTTTT. This gives the protein CASSRGGGNEKLFF. This chain joins TRBV28 and TRBJ1-4; 7 bases are a match to TRBD1. The CDR3 consists of 14 residues. V gave up 5 bases and J gave up 5 bases; unmatched junction bases: 5. Germline CDR1 and CDR2: MDHEN and SYDVKM.

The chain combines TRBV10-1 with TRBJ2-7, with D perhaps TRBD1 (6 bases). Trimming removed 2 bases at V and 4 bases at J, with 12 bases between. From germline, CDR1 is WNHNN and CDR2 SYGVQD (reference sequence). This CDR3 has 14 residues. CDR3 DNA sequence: TGCGCCAGCAGTGAGCACAGGGCTGAGTACGAGCAGTACTTC. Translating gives CASSEHRAEYEQYF.

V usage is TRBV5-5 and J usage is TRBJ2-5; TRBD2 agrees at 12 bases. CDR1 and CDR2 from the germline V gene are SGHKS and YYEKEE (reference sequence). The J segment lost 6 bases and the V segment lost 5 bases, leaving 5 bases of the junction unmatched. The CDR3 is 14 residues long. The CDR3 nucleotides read TGTGCCAGCAGACGACTAGCGGGGGCACAGACCCAGTACTTC. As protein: CASRRLAGAQTQYF.

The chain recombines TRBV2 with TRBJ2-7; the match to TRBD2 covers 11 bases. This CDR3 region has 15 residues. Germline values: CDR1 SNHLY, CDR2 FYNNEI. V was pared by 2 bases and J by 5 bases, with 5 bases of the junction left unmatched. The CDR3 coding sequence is TGTGCCAGCAGTGAAATACTAGCGGGGGTTCACGAGCAGTACTTC. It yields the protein CASSEILAGVHEQYF.

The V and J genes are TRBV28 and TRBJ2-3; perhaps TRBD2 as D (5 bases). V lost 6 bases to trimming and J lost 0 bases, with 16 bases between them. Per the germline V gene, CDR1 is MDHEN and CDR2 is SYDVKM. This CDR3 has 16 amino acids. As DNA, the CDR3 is TGTGCCAGCAGGGGAGTTGGGCCCCTTAGCACAGATACGCAGTATTTT. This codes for CASRGVGPLSTDTQYF.

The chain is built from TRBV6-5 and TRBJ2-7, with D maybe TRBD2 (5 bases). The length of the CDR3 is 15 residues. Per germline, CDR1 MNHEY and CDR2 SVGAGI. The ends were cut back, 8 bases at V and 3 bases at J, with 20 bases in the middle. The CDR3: CASAPTTPNFYEQYF. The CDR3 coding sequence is TGTGCCAGCGCCCCGACTACCCCGAACTTCTACGAGCAGTACTTC.

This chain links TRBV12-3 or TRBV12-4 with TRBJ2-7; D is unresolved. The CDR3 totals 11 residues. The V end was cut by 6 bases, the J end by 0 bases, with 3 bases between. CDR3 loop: CASSYSYEQYF. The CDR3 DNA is TGTGCCAGCAGCTACTCCTACGAGCAGTACTTC.

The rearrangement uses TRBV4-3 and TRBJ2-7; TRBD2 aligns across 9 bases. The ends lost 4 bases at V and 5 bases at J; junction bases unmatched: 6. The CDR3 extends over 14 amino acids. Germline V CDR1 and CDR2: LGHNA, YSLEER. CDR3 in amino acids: CASSRSGRVHEQYF. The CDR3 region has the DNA TGCGCCAGCAGCCGTAGCGGGAGAGTCCACGAGCAGTACTTC.